Given below is one T cell receptor (beta chain) in context. Sequenced by immunoSEQ multiplex PCR; TCRdb stores in-frame clones only, minus some. The table includes approximately 150,000 clones, approximately 86% detected once. This sample was taken from a study of control samples from healthy donors and cancer patients. This CDR3 contains 15 residues. Germline values: CDR1 SGHTA, CDR2 FQGTGA. V was shortened by 7 bases and J by 1 base, with 15 bases between the two germline ends. The chain combines TRBV7-3 with TRBJ2-3; unclear D gene. The TCR originated in a man aged 18 to 29 in good health. The material sequenced was blood. The CDR3 is CASIGRRRCTDTQYF. DNA for the CDR3: TGTGCCAGCATAGGGCGGCGCCGTTGCACAGATACGCAGTATTTT.